These T cell receptor beta chains were read from a single sample in a study of T cells expressing NK-cell markers. From its re-call of the 5' RACE reads, TCRdb lists each CDR3 protein once, without DNA. This sample lists about 540,000 distinct CDR3 sequences; its ten largest clones have 3.5% to 4.5%. Sample: blood T cells: a sorted CD56 or NKG2C T cell subset, CD4+ or CD8+ T cells, or bulk PBMC T cells (not recorded which). The source is a man aged 18 to 30 in good health. Each CDR3 is given with its conserved first and last residue. The order of the fields is V gene, J gene, CDR3 protein.

TRBV7-2	TRBJ2-1	CASSLALDPYNEQFF
TRBV15	TRBJ2-1	CATSRERTSGQYSYNEQFF
TRBV7-9	TRBJ2-7	CASSLGFLGPSYEQYF
TRBV7-9	TRBJ2-1	CASSLALGQGNYNEQFF
TRBV4-1	TRBJ2-4	CASSPAGASGPDIQYF
TRBV7-9	TRBJ1-4	CASSSGTAGIPNEKLFF
TRBV5-5	TRBJ2-7	CASSGHYEQYF
TRBV4-3	TRBJ2-7	CASSQDYYAPPEQYF
TRBV11-3	TRBJ2-1	CASSFGTSSYNEQFF
TRBV12-3/TRBV12-4	TRBJ2-2	CASRGGRETPLANTGELFF
TRBV5-1	TRBJ1-2	CASSLSEGSGGYTF
TRBV30	TRBJ2-7	CAWSVRQGYWQYF
TRBV5-1	TRBJ2-3	CASSLEGSRISTDTQYF
TRBV5-1	TRBJ2-3	CASRRAEQTDTQYF
TRBV27	TRBJ1-1	CASSHPGTGETEAFF
TRBV7-2	TRBJ2-7	CASNLGGGSSYEQYF
TRBV29-1	TRBJ2-1	CSVALPGTYNEQFF
TRBV7-6	TRBJ2-5	CASSYGQGAGETQYF
TRBV29-1	TRBJ2-2	CSGDFLNTGELFF
TRBV27	TRBJ2-1	CASSLSLWAGGTSYEQFF
TRBV29-1	TRBJ2-3	CSVDSSGGNTDTQYF